The entry below describes one TCR beta chain. The antigen remains undetermined. The sample has other DNA sequences that encode this CDR3 too. Germline values: CDR1 SGHAT, CDR2 FQNNGV. The CDR3 contains 13 residues. Trimming shortened V by 2 bases and J by 4 bases, and 7 bases separated the two germline ends. This sample was included in a study of shared clonotypes between healthy human individuals. About the research overall: For every donor, three CD4 naive, three CD4 memory, two CD8 naive and one CD8 memory plates were used.

Libraries were prepared by immunoSEQ multiplex PCR; TCRdb keeps only in-frame clonotypes and omits some of them. The sample holds 760,000 or so clones, approximately 96% seen once. CD45RO negativity and positive selection for CCR7 defined naive CD8 cells, a population that excluded terminally differentiated effector memory CD45RA+ cells. Findings and caveats of the study: As a rule, naive subsets had a larger estimated richness than memory subsets.

This chain connects TRBV11-2 to TRBJ2-3; D gene uncertain. The sample consisted of naive CD8+ T cells sorted from blood. The receptor's source is a man aged 25-45 years in good health. For the CDR3, the DNA is TGTGCCAGCAGCTTACAGGTCCCAGATACGCAGTATTTT. Its translation: CASSLQVPDTQYF.